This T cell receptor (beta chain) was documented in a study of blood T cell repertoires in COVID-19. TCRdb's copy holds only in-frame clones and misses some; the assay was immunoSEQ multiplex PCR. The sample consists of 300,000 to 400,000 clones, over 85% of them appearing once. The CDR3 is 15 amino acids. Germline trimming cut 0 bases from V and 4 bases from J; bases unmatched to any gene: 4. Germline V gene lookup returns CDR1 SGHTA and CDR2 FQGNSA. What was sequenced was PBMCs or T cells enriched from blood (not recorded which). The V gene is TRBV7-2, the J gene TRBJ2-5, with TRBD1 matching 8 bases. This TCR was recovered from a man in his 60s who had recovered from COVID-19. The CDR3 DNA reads TGTGCCAGCAGCTTAGCTTCGGACAGGGCAGAGACCCAGTACTTC. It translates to CASSLASDRAETQYF. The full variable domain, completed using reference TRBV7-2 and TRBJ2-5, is GAGVSQSPSNKVTEKGKDVELRCDPISGHTALYWYRQSLGQGLEFLIYFQGNSAPDKSGLPSDRFSAERTGGSVSTLTIQRTQQEDSAVYLCASSLASDRAETQYFGPGTRLLVL.